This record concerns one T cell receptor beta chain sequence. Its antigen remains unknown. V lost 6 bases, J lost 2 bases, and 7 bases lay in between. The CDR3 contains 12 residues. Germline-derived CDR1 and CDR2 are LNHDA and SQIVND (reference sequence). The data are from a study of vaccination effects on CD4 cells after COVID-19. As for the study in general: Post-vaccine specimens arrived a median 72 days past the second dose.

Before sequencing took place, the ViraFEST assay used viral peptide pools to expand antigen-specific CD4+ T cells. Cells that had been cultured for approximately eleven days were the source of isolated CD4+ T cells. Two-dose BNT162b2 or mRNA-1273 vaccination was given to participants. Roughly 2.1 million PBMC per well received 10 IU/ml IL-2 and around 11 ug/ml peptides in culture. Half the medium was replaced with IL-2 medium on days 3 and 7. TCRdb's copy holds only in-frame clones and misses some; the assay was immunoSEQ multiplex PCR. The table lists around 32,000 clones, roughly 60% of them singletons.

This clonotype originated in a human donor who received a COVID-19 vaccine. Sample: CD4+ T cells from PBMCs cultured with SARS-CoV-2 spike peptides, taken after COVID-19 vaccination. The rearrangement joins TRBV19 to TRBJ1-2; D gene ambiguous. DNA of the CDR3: TGTGCCAGTAGACGGGAAAACTATGGCTACACCTTC. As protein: CASRRENYGYTF.